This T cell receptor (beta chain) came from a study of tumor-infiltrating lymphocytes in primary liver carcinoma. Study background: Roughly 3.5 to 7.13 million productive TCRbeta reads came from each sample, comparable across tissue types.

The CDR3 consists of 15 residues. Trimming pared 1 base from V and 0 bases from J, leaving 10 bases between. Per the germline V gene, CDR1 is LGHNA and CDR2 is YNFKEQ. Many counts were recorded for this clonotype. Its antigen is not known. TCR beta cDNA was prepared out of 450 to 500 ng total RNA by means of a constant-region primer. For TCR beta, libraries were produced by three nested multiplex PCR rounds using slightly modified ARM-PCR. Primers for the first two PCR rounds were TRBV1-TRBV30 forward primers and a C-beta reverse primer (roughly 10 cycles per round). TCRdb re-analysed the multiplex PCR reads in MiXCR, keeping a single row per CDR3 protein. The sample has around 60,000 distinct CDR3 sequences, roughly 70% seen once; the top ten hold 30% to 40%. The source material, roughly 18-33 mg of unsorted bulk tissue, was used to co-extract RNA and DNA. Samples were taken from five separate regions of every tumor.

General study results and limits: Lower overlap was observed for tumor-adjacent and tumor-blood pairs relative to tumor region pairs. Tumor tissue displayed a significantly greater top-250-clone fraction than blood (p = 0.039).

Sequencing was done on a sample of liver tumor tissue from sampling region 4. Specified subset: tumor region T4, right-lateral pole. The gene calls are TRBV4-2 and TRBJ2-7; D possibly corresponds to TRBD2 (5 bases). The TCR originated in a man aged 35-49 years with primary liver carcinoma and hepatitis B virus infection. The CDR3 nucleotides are TGTGCCAGCAGCCAAGCTCTTGGGAGCTCCTACGAGCAGTACTTC. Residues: CASSQALGSSYEQYF.